The 8 T cell receptor beta chains given below trace back to one sample, sequenced in a study of cytomegalovirus exposure and HLA in healthy donors (dated by TCRdb to the late 2010s). Library prep was done by the immunoSEQ multiplex PCR assay. For the multiplex PCR, a mixture combining 60 forward primers for TCR Vbeta segments and 13 reverse primers for TCR Jbeta segments was used. TCRdb obtained this table from immuneACCESS and retained in-frame rearrangements with V and J assigned. These tables miss some clones; where compared with another copy, unresolved V genes account for less than half of the shortfall, and the remainder is unexplained. Within this sample are about 78,000 clones, with 60% to 80% of them counted one time only. More than 20% of the sample is in the top ten clones. Material: PBMCs. Receptor source: a woman between 45 and 65 years old in good health and CMV-seropositive.

The chain employs TRBV11-2 and TRBJ2-1; 11 bases agree with TRBD2. This CDR3 is 15 amino acids long. J lost 8 bases, V lost 5 bases, and 8 bases had no gene match. CDR1 and CDR2 from the germline V gene are SGHAT and FQNNGV. CDR3 sequence (DNA): TGTGCCAGCAGCCCGCGACTAGCGGGGTGGGATGAGCAGTTCTTC. The encoded protein is CASSPRLAGWDEQFF.

For the CDR3, the DNA is TGTGCCAGCAGCCATCAAAGCGACGAGCAGTACTTC. Amino acid sequence: CASSHQSDEQYF. V is TRBV5-4 and J is TRBJ2-7; D gene uncertain. CDR3 length: 12 amino acids. The germline V and J ends were trimmed by 4 bases and 5 bases, with 10 bases remaining between them. Germline CDR1 SGHNT, CDR2 YYREEE (reference sequence).

This chain connects TRBV10-3 to TRBJ2-6; TRBD1 is a possible D gene (5 bases). The CDR3 loop spans 15 amino acids. Germline V gene sequence: CDR1 ENHRY, CDR2 SYGVKD. The V end was cut by 6 bases, the J end by 1 base, with 10 bases between. In nucleotides, the CDR3 is TGTGCCATCAGATCGACAGAATCTGGGGCCAACGTCCTGACTTTC. It specifies CAIRSTESGANVLTF.

The chain employs TRBV13 and TRBJ2-1, with TRBD1 matching over 7 bases. V shed 5 bases and J 4 bases; nucleotides not matched to a gene: 5. Germline CDR1 and CDR2: PRHDT and FYEKMQ (reference sequence). The CDR3 is made up of 14 amino acids. Here the CDR3 reads CASSPGQLYNEQFF. CDR3 DNA sequence: TGTGCCAGCAGCCCGGGACAGTTGTACAATGAGCAGTTCTTC. Together with reference TRBV13 and TRBJ2-1, the CDR3 gives the full variable domain: AAGVIQSPRHLIKEKRETATLKCYPIPRHDTVYWYQQGPGQDPQFLISFYEKMQSDKGSIPDRFSAQQFSDYHSELNMSSLELGDSALYFCASSPGQLYNEQFFGPGTRLTVL.

The rearrangement uses TRBV5-1 and TRBJ1-1, with TRBD1 identical over 9 bases. Germline V gene data show CDR1 as SGHRS and CDR2 as YFSETQ. The CDR3 sequence is 14 residues long. V dropped 3 bases and J dropped 1; count of bases not matched to a gene: 1. The CDR3 protein is CASSSGQGNTEAFF. CDR3 nucleotides: TGCGCCAGCAGCTCGGGACAGGGGAACACTGAAGCTTTCTTT.

The V and J genes are TRBV19 and TRBJ1-5; D remains ambiguous. Trimming shortened V by 4 bases and J by 7 bases, and 17 bases separated the two germline ends. The CDR3 is 15 residues long. The germline V gene has CDR1 LNHDA and CDR2 SQIVND (reference sequence). CDR3 residues: CASSTGGSRRQPQHF. CDR3 nucleotides: TGTGCCAGTAGTACCGGAGGGTCTCGACGGCAGCCCCAGCATTTT.

This rearrangement joins TRBV11-2 to TRBJ1-3; D uncertain. V was clipped by 5 bases and J by 2 bases, with 13 bases between them. Germline CDR1 is SGHAT and CDR2 is FQNNGV. The CDR3 sequence is 15 residues long. CDR3 DNA: TGTGCCAGCAGCCCGGCCCCTAGGCCTGGAAACACCATATATTTT. It codes for CASSPAPRPGNTIYF. Complete variable domain (other parts from reference TRBV11-2 and TRBJ1-3): EAGVAQSPRYKIIEKRQSVAFWCNPISGHATLYWYQQILGQGPKLLIQFQNNGVVDDSQLPKDRFSAERLKGVDSTLKIQPAKLEDSAVYLCASSPAPRPGNTIYFGEGSWLTVV.

The V gene is TRBV9, the J gene TRBJ1-3, with 7 nucleotides matching TRBD1. This CDR3 region has 17 residues. Germline CDR1 reads SGDLS; CDR2 reads YYNGEE. Losses at the gene ends were 4 bases for V and 4 bases for J; bases not matched to a gene: 14. The chain's CDR3 is CASSITDREVGGNTIYF. CDR3 DNA: TGTGCCAGCAGCATTACCGACAGGGAGGTTGGCGGAAACACCATATATTTT.